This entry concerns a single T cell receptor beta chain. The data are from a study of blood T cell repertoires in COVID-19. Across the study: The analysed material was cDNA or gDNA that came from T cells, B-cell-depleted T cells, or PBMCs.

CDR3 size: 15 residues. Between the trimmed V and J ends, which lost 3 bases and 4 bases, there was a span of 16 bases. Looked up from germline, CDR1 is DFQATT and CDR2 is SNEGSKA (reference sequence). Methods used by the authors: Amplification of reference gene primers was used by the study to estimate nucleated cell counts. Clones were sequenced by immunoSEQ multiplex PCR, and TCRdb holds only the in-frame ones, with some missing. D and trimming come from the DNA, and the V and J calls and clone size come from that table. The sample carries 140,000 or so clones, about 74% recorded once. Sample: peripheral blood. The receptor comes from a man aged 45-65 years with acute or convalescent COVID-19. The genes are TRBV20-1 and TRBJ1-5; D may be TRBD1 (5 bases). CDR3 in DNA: TGCAGTGCTAGTAGGCCGGACAAGCGAAATCAGCCCCAGCATTTT. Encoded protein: CSASRPDKRNQPQHF.